This entry lists 24 T cell receptor beta chains sequenced from one sample in a study of monozygotic twins with inflammatory bowel disease. TCRdb re-called the 5' RACE reads and gives one entry per CDR3 protein, without DNA. The sample data list 140,000 to 150,000 distinct CDR3 sequences. The sample taken for sequencing was blood. These receptors came from a human donor with ulcerative colitis or Crohn's disease, or a healthy co-twin of an affected twin (not recorded which).

The CDR3 loop reads CASSLAVGAGSYEQYF. V gene TRBV5-1 combines with J gene TRBJ2-7; the TCRdb D gene call, TRBD1, has no DNA to confirm it. The CDR3 extends over 16 amino acids. The germline CDR1 and CDR2 sequences are SGHRS and YFSETQ.

The chain joins TRBV3-1 to TRBJ2-1; without DNA, the TCRdb call of TRBD2 cannot be checked. This CDR3 region has 17 residues. Germline values: CDR1 LGHDT, CDR2 YNNKEL (reference sequence). This CDR3 reads CASSQHTGTSLYNEQFF.

V and J are TRBV29-1 and TRBJ1-1; as DNA is missing, the TRBD1 call by TCRdb cannot be tested. The CDR3 contains 13 residues. The germline gives CDR1 SQVTM, CDR2 ANQGSEA. The CDR3 spells CSVGPGLNTEAFF. The whole variable domain, filled in from reference TRBV29-1 and TRBJ1-1, reads SAVISQKPSRDICQRGTSLTIQCQVDSQVTMMFWYRQQPGQSLTLIATANQGSEATYESGFVIDKFPISRPNLTFSTLTVSNMSPEDSSIYLCSVGPGLNTEAFFGQGTRLTVV.

The genes are TRBV19 and TRBJ1-2. The CDR3 consists of 14 residues. CDR1 and CDR2 (germline): LNHDA, SQIVND (reference sequence). This chain's CDR3 is CASSISKLGYGYTF.

V and J are TRBV7-2 and TRBJ1-5. The CDR3 runs to 15 residues. Per germline, CDR1 SGHTA and CDR2 FQGNSA. The CDR3 sequence: CASSRVEVGNQPQHF.

V usage is TRBV9 and J usage is TRBJ2-3; TCRdb's D call of TRBD2 is untestable without DNA. The CDR3 loop spans 15 amino acids. Germline loops: CDR1 SGDLS, CDR2 YYNGEE. The CDR3 here is CASSRLAGAADTQYF.

This chain links TRBV5-1 with TRBJ2-1; TCRdb's D call of TRBD2 is untestable without DNA. This CDR3 is 17 amino acids long. Per the germline V gene, CDR1 is SGHRS and CDR2 is YFSETQ. CDR3 protein: CASSLGTSGTSYNEQSF.

This chain joins TRBV5-1 and TRBJ1-1; TCRdb's assignment of TRBD1 cannot be checked, as there is no DNA. The V gene's germline CDR1 is SGHRS and CDR2 YFSETQ. The CDR3 length is 16 residues. The CDR3 protein is CASSLVIGGYSTEAFF.

The gene calls are TRBV28 and TRBJ2-7. The germline V gene has CDR1 MDHEN and CDR2 SYDVKM. The CDR3 runs 13 residues. The CDR3 loop reads CASSFGRTYEQYF.

V is TRBV6-5 and J is TRBJ1-5. Looked up from germline, CDR1 is MNHEY and CDR2 is SVGAGI. The CDR3 covers 16 residues. The CDR3 region is CASSYRRAQVNQPQHF.

This chain connects TRBV27 to TRBJ1-4; TCRdb proposes TRBD1, but this gene call is untestable without DNA. Germline CDR1 is MNHEY and CDR2 is SMNVEV (reference sequence). The length of the CDR3 is 14 residues. The CDR3 loop is CASSSYSTGEKLFF. Full variable domain (outside the CDR3, taken from reference TRBV27 and TRBJ1-4): EAQVTQNPRYLITVTGKKLTVTCSQNMNHEYMSWYRQDPGLGLRQIYYSMNVEVTDKGDVPEGYKVSRKEKRNFPLILESPSPNQTSLYFCASSSYSTGEKLFFGSGTQLSVL.

The CDR3 protein is CASSSRPGQSYEQYF. This chain links TRBV3-1 with TRBJ2-7; the TRBD1 assignment by TCRdb is unverifiable without DNA. CDR1 is LGHDT and CDR2 is YNNKEL in the germline V gene (reference sequence). This CDR3 has 15 residues.

The chain carries TRBV5-1 and TRBJ2-1; TCRdb picks TRBD1, but there is no DNA to check that call. The CDR3 contains 14 residues. Germline assignment: CDR1 SGHRS and CDR2 YFSETQ. CDR3 loop: CASSIDRGQNEQFF.

The chain carries TRBV7-9 and TRBJ2-1; without DNA, the TCRdb call of TRBD1 cannot be checked. This CDR3 region has 13 residues. Germline lookup yields CDR1 SEHNR and CDR2 FQNEAQ (reference sequence). The CDR3 loop is CASSADSPREQFF.

This rearrangement joins TRBV6-1 to TRBJ2-5. Germline V gene lookup returns CDR1 MNHNS and CDR2 SASEGT. This CDR3 spans 11 amino acids. The CDR3 sequence is CASSSSLTQYF.

The V call is TRBV12-3 or TRBV12-4, the J call TRBJ2-2. This CDR3 region has 14 residues. CDR3 sequence: CASSFSLNTGELFF.

This sequence joins TRBV19 and TRBJ2-3; with no DNA, the TCRdb D assignment of TRBD1 cannot be verified. The germline V gene has CDR1 LNHDA and CDR2 SQIVND (reference sequence). CDR3 length: 14 residues. CDR3 in amino acids: CASSPPERADTQYF. Together with reference TRBV19 and TRBJ2-3, the CDR3 gives the full variable domain: DGGITQSPKYLFRKEGQNVTLSCEQNLNHDAMYWYRQDPGQGLRLIYYSQIVNDFQKGDIAEGYSVSREKKESFPLTVTSAQKNPTAFYLCASSPPERADTQYFGPGTRLTVL.

The chain is built from TRBV20-1 and TRBJ2-3; TCRdb's D call, TRBD2, is unchecked because there is no DNA. Germline loops: CDR1 DFQATT, CDR2 SNEGSKA (reference sequence). The CDR3 spans 12 residues. Here the CDR3 reads CSGEGGTDTQYF.

The chain uses TRBV6-1 and TRBJ1-6. Germline CDR1 and CDR2: MNHNS and SASEGT. There are 15 residues in the CDR3. CDR3 amino acids: CASTTLGRGNSPLHF.

This rearrangement joins TRBV10-3 to TRBJ1-3. Germline CDR1 is ENHRY and CDR2 is SYGVKD. This CDR3 region has 16 residues. The CDR3: CAIGDFMRLAGNTIYF.

J is TRBJ1-5 and V is TRBV7-9; the TCRdb D gene call, TRBD1, has no DNA to confirm it. The length of the CDR3 is 16 residues. Germline loops: CDR1 SEHNR, CDR2 FQNEAQ (reference sequence). The CDR3 spells CASSFGSGASNQPQHF. Complete variable domain (other parts from reference TRBV7-9 and TRBJ1-5): DTGVSQNPRHKITKRGQNVTFRCDPISEHNRLYWYRQTLGQGPEFLTYFQNEAQLEKSRLLSDRFSAERPKGSFSTLEIQRTEQGDSAMYLCASSFGSGASNQPQHFGDGTRLSIL.

This chain connects TRBV7-9 to TRBJ2-3; TCRdb indicates TRBD1, and absent DNA this call remains unverified. The CDR3 spans 14 residues. The germline V gene encodes CDR1 SEHNR and CDR2 FQNEAQ (reference sequence). The CDR3 loop is CASSLNLREDTQYF.

The genes are TRBV28 and TRBJ1-2. This CDR3 region has 12 residues. CDR1 is MDHEN, CDR2 SYDVKM, per germline. The CDR3 loop reads CASSPLNYGYTF.

The CDR3 is CASRTNRGGQPQHF. The chain links TRBV27 to TRBJ1-5; TCRdb's D call of TRBD1 is untestable without DNA. The CDR3 is made up of 14 amino acids. In germline, CDR1 is MNHEY, CDR2 SMNVEV (reference sequence).